The rows below give T cell receptor beta chains drawn from one sample of a study of T cell responses to AZD1222 COVID-19 vaccine. Libraries were prepared by immunoSEQ multiplex PCR; TCRdb keeps only in-frame clonotypes and omits some of them. The sample lists around 150,000 clones; roughly 90% were seen once. The material was peripheral blood, obtained on day 0 of AZD1222 vaccination. These receptors were obtained from an adult in good health. CDR3s leave out the opening cysteine and the closing phenylalanine or tryptophan. The order of the fields is J gene, V gene, CDR3 protein.

TRBJ1-2,TRBV5-1,ASSKDRAYGYT
TRBJ2-7,TRBV28,ASRGKLYEQY
TRBJ2-3,TRBV18,ASSPYPLTSGTDTQY
TRBJ1-3,TRBV21-1,ASSSGHRRNTIY
TRBJ1-4,TRBV28,ASTSGDRHNEKLF
TRBJ2-1,TRBV14,ASSQAAGDSSEQF
TRBJ1-6,TRBV27,ASSPSGTPSSPLH
TRBJ1-1,TRBV7-7,ASSAGTNTEAF
TRBJ1-2,TRBV28,ASSGNRGLGGYT
TRBJ2-2,TRBV28,ASSAGGSGELF
TRBJ1-2,TRBV6-6,ASSDPGGRGYT
TRBJ2-1,TRBV28,ASIIRTYRTSGSQDEQF
TRBJ1-4,TRBV5-1,ASSFGRGEEKLF
TRBJ2-3,TRBV28,ASSFSASTDTQY
TRBJ1-2,TRBV9,ASRGQGLYGYT
TRBJ1-1,TRBV27,ASSLSIQAGEAF
TRBJ1-1,TRBV28,ASSLNGRARDTEAF
TRBJ1-4,TRBV2,ASSETGAEKLF
TRBJ1-1,TRBV6-5,ASKRTSMNTEAF
TRBJ1-5,TRBV28,ASSFAGAKAQH
TRBJ2-5,TRBV4-2,ASSQDSGGETQY
TRBJ1-1,TRBV19,ASTQGARAF
TRBJ2-5,TRBV10-3,AISATSGRAQETQY
TRBJ1-5,TRBV2,ASSDGRVGMPQH
TRBJ2-7,TRBV10-3,AIRTSGDYEQY
TRBJ1-2,TRBV18,ASSPNRDGYT
TRBJ1-2,TRBV4-1,ASSQDPGANYGYT
TRBJ2-2,TRBV10-3,AINEGWAAGELF
TRBJ2-3,TRBV7-3,ASSKWGGNTDTQY
TRBJ2-1,TRBV4-1,ASSQTGTRANEQF
TRBJ2-2,TRBV7-3,ASSSENTGELF
TRBJ1-4,TRBV12-3/TRBV12-4,ASSRSEKLF
TRBJ1-1,TRBV29-1,SAPDTTGAGAF
TRBJ1-2,TRBV7-6,ASSLGGGSYGYT
TRBJ1-1,TRBV5-1,ASSLVGQGAEAF
TRBJ1-1,TRBV7-6,ASSLGTNANTEAF
TRBJ1-4,TRBV12-3/TRBV12-4,ASRGGNEKLF
TRBJ1-6,TRBV7-9,ASSQQTDRLPLH
TRBJ1-2,TRBV5-1,ASSLGRNYGYT
TRBJ1-1,TRBV3-1/TRBV3-2,ASSHGGGRTEAF
TRBJ1-2,TRBV5-1,ASSLRTQGVDYGYT